What follows are 19 T cell receptor beta chains derived from one specimen sequenced in a study of monozygotic twins with inflammatory bowel disease. TCRdb re-called the 5' RACE reads; one entry per CDR3 protein, DNA not given. This sample's clone table lists about 300,000 distinct CDR3 sequences. Sequencing was carried out using blood. The receptor set was obtained from a human donor with ulcerative colitis or Crohn's disease, or a healthy co-twin of an affected twin (not recorded which).

V usage is TRBV6-5 and J usage is TRBJ2-1; TCRdb's assignment of TRBD2 cannot be checked, as there is no DNA. The CDR3 contains 15 residues. Germline V CDR1 and CDR2: MNHEY, SVGAGI. The CDR3 region is CASSYGGTPSNEQFF.

V gene TRBV28 combines with J gene TRBJ1-5; TCRdb calls TRBD1, which cannot be checked without DNA. The length of the CDR3 is 12 residues. Per germline, CDR1 MDHEN and CDR2 SYDVKM. CDR3 in amino acids: CASMGGIQPQHF.

The rearrangement joins TRBV5-1 to TRBJ1-1; checking the TCRdb D call of TRBD1 is not possible without DNA. CDR3 size: 17 residues. CDR1 is SGHRS, CDR2 YFSETQ, per germline. The CDR3 region is CASSLVSQGGLDTEAFF.

The chain joins TRBV5-1 to TRBJ2-5; the D gene TCRdb calls, TRBD1, cannot be checked with no DNA. The V gene's germline CDR1 is SGHRS and CDR2 YFSETQ. CDR3 length: 14 residues. The CDR3 sequence is CASSWTDRQETQYF.

V gene TRBV5-1 combines with J gene TRBJ1-6; the TRBD1 assignment by TCRdb is unverifiable without DNA. From germline, CDR1 is SGHRS and CDR2 YFSETQ. The CDR3 is 16 amino acids. CDR3 amino acids: CASSLSQSRGNSPLHF.

The chain is built from TRBV12-3 or TRBV12-4 and TRBJ2-2; as DNA is missing, the TRBD1 call by TCRdb cannot be tested. The CDR3 loop spans 15 amino acids. The chain's CDR3 is CASSLGDRVTGELFF.

J is TRBJ2-2 and V is TRBV11-2; TCRdb selects TRBD2, and the lack of DNA leaves this call unchecked. This CDR3 has 16 amino acids. Per germline, CDR1 SGHAT and CDR2 FQNNGV. CDR3 loop: CASRARLAGDTGELFF.

This chain joins TRBV30 and TRBJ2-1. The V gene's germline CDR1 is GTSNPN and CDR2 SVGIG (reference sequence). CDR3 length: 11 amino acids. The CDR3 protein is CAWSVRREQFF.

The CDR3 loop reads CASSFGVHEQFF. The rearrangement joins TRBV12-3 or TRBV12-4 to TRBJ2-1; there is no DNA to check the TCRdb D call of TRBD2. The CDR3 sequence is 12 residues long.

This chain uses TRBV7-2 with TRBJ2-1; TCRdb gives TRBD1 as the D gene, but with no DNA this cannot be confirmed. CDR3 length equals 15 residues. Per germline, CDR1 SGHTA and CDR2 FQGNSA. The CDR3 loop reads CASRPAGGGGNEQFF. Filled out from reference TRBV7-2 and TRBJ2-1, the complete variable domain reads GAGVSQSPSNKVTEKGKDVELRCDPISGHTALYWYRQSLGQGLEFLIYFQGNSAPDKSGLPSDRFSAERTGGSVSTLTIQRTQQEDSAVYLCASRPAGGGGNEQFFGPGTRLTVL.

The chain couples TRBV19 to TRBJ2-7; TCRdb's D call of TRBD2 is untestable without DNA. The germline gives CDR1 LNHDA, CDR2 SQIVND (reference sequence). CDR3 length equals 15 residues. CDR3 region: CASRRTSGRFGEQYF.

V and J are TRBV12-3 or TRBV12-4 and TRBJ1-2; TCRdb reports TRBD1, a call that lacks DNA to check it against. This CDR3 has 13 amino acids. CDR3 sequence reads: CASSQGRTYGYTF.

The chain's CDR3 is CASRTAVGQGVNSPLHF. The V and J genes are TRBV7-9 and TRBJ1-6; TCRdb returns TRBD1, unconfirmable since there is no DNA. The CDR3 is 17 residues long. Per germline, CDR1 SEHNR and CDR2 FQNEAQ (reference sequence).

This rearrangement joins TRBV5-1 to TRBJ2-5; TCRdb proposes TRBD1, but this gene call is untestable without DNA. Germline V lookup: CDR1 SGHRS, CDR2 YFSETQ. This CDR3 contains 15 residues. CDR3 in amino acids: CASRYGTGESETQYF.

The chain employs TRBV2 and TRBJ2-7. The germline CDR1 and CDR2 sequences are SNHLY and FYNNEI. The CDR3 runs to 16 residues. CDR3 sequence reads: CASSTIDQGATYEQYF.

CDR3 sequence: CSASSSGTSYEQYF. The chain uses TRBV20-1 and TRBJ2-7; the D call from TCRdb, TRBD2, cannot be confirmed without DNA. This CDR3 is built from 14 residues. Germline CDR1 and CDR2: DFQATT and SNEGSKA (reference sequence).

The chain employs TRBV27 and TRBJ1-5; checking the TCRdb D call of TRBD1 is not possible without DNA. There are 13 residues in the CDR3. Germline V gene sequence: CDR1 MNHEY, CDR2 SMNVEV (reference sequence). The CDR3 sequence: CASSIRVLQPQHF.

The chain couples TRBV15 to TRBJ1-5; TCRdb proposes TRBD1, but this gene call is untestable without DNA. The length of the CDR3 is 13 residues. Germline assignment: CDR1 LNHNV and CDR2 YYDKDF (reference sequence). The CDR3 sequence is CATSHRENQPQHF.

The rearrangement joins TRBV5-5 to TRBJ1-2; TCRdb proposes TRBD1, but this gene call is untestable without DNA. This CDR3 comprises 14 residues. CDR1 is SGHKS and CDR2 is YYEKEE in the germline V gene (reference sequence). The CDR3 spells CASSLGGQGNGYTF.